Following are 24 T cell receptor beta chains from one sample sequenced in a study of blood T cell repertoires in COVID-19. This table comes from immunoSEQ multiplex PCR, and its TCRdb copy is limited to in-frame clones, with some not included. This sample has hundreds of thousands of clones, with approximately 80% found just once. The sequenced sample was peripheral blood. The receptors were sampled from an elderly woman with acute or convalescent COVID-19.

This chain uses TRBV3-1 (or the pseudogene TRBV3-2) with TRBJ1-1; 7 nucleotides match TRBD1. The germline gives CDR1 LGHDT, CDR2 YNNKEL (reference sequence). This CDR3 has 16 amino acids. The junction had 9 bases not matched to a gene; V was cut back by 4 bases and J by 1 base. CDR3 nucleotide sequence: TGTGCCAGCAGCCGGACAGGCCTAAGGGGGAACACTGAAGCTTTCTTT. Its protein is CASSRTGLRGNTEAFF.

The chain combines TRBV7-9 with TRBJ1-1; perhaps TRBD1 as D (6 bases). Per the germline V gene, CDR1 is SEHNR and CDR2 is FQNEAQ (reference sequence). There are 12 residues in the CDR3. V lost 3 bases and J lost 6, with 8 bases in between. The CDR3 sequence: CASSFSGAEAFF. The CDR3 nucleotides are TGTGCCAGCAGCTTTTCAGGGGCTGAAGCTTTCTTT.

The chain uses TRBV18 and TRBJ2-7; 12 bases fit TRBD2. The trim removed 4 bases at V and 4 bases at J, leaving 2 bases unmatched. Germline V gives CDR1 KGHSH, CDR2 LQKENI. The CDR3 spans 14 residues. The DNA for the CDR3 is TGTGCCAGCTCACTGGGACTAGCGGGTTACGAGCAGTACTTC. It codes for CASSLGLAGYEQYF.

This clone was seen just once. The chain has TRBV6-6 and TRBJ1-2, with D hard to call. Trimming pared 6 bases from V and 8 bases from J, leaving 19 bases between. CDR3 size: 14 residues. Germline CDR1 reads MNHNY; CDR2 reads SVGAGI (reference sequence). In DNA form, the CDR3 reads TGTGCCAGCAGCAGCACGCGGGAGGAGAGAGGCTACACCTTC. Amino acids: CASSSTREERGYTF.

The genes are TRBV5-4 and TRBJ1-2, with 7 bases lining up with TRBD1. The CDR3 has 16 residues. Unmatched junction bases numbered 16, after V lost 4 bases and J lost 7 bases. Germline values: CDR1 SGHNT, CDR2 YYREEE (reference sequence). The CDR3 bases are TGTGCCAGCAGCCAAAAAATCGGGACAGCGAATCCTGGCTACACCTTC. Its translation is CASSQKIGTANPGYTF. Full variable domain (missing parts from reference TRBV5-4 and TRBJ1-2): ETGVTQSPTHLIKTRGQQVTLRCSSQSGHNTVSWYQQALGQGPQFIFQYYREEENGRGNFPPRFSGLQFPNYSSELNVNALELDDSALYLCASSQKIGTANPGYTFGSGTRLTVV.

The J gene is TRBJ1-1, the V gene TRBV12-5, with TRBD1 identical over 8 bases. CDR1 LGHNT and CDR2 FRNRAP come from the germline V gene. Trimming cost V 2 bases and J 4 bases; bases outside gene matches: 6. CDR3 length: 15 residues. The CDR3 DNA is TGTGCTAGTGGTTTGACCTTGGACAGGGTCACTGAAGCTTTCTTT. Encoded protein: CASGLTLDRVTEAFF.

There are a few counts of this clone. The J gene is TRBJ1-1, the V gene TRBV18; maybe TRBD1 (6 bases). V lost 6 bases, J lost 0 bases, and 11 bases lay in between. Germline V CDR1 and CDR2: KGHSH, LQKENI. CDR3 size: 14 residues. The CDR3 region is CASSFDRLNTEAFF. The CDR3 DNA sequence: TGTGCCAGCTCCTTTGACAGGTTGAACACTGAAGCTTTCTTT.

CDR3: CASSQEQGGTDTQYF. The DNA for the CDR3 is TGTGCCAGCAGCCAAGAACAGGGGGGCACAGATACGCAGTATTTT. V usage is TRBV3-1 (or the pseudogene TRBV3-2) and J usage is TRBJ2-3, with 8 bases identical to TRBD1. Unmatched junction bases numbered 0, after V lost 0 bases and J lost 1 base. This CDR3 is built from 15 residues. Germline loops: CDR1 LGHDT, CDR2 YNNKEL (reference sequence).

About this clone itself: Sequence at one end of the junction differs from germline and may be a read error. The chain is built from TRBV7-7 and TRBJ2-2, with 9 bases lining up with TRBD1. The CDR3 length is 15 residues. CDR1 SSHAT and CDR2 FNYEAQ come from the germline V gene (reference sequence). DNA of the CDR3: TGTGCTAGCAGCCCCCGGACAGGGGAGACCGGGGAGCTGTTTTTT. It yields the protein CASSPRTGETGELFF. The complete variable domain, with remaining parts taken from reference TRBV7-7 and TRBJ2-2, reads GAGVSQSPRYKVTKRGQDVTLRCDPISSHATLYWYQQALGQGPEFLTYFNYEAQPDKSGLPSDRFSAERPEGSISTLTIQRTEQRDSAMYRCASSPRTGETGELFFGEGSRLTVL.

This rearrangement joins TRBV28 to TRBJ2-2, with D tentatively TRBD1 (6 bases). V was pared by 5 bases and J by 8 bases, with 18 bases between. Germline values: CDR1 MDHEN, CDR2 SYDVKM. The CDR3 spans 15 residues. CDR3 in DNA: TGTGCCAGCAGTCCCGGGACATGGTTTGCTGGGGAGCTGTTTTTT. It specifies CASSPGTWFAGELFF. The whole variable domain, filled in from reference TRBV28 and TRBJ2-2, reads DVKVTQSSRYLVKRTGEKVFLECVQDMDHENMFWYRQDPGLGLRLIYFSYDVKMKEKGDIPEGYSVSREKKERFSLILESASTNQTSMYLCASSPGTWFAGELFFGEGSRLTVL.

This clone was observed a single time. The chain employs TRBV6-5 and TRBJ1-5; a possible D gene is TRBD1 (5 bases). V was trimmed by 4 bases and J by 7 bases, leaving 17 bases between them. The CDR3 runs 15 residues. The V gene's germline CDR1 is MNHEY and CDR2 SVGAGI. In nucleotides, the CDR3 is TGTGCCAGCAGTTTTACATCACAGGCTGGGCAGCCCCAGCATTTT. Its translation: CASSFTSQAGQPQHF.

V gene TRBV10-1 combines with J gene TRBJ2-3, with TRBD2 matching over 14 bases. V was clipped by 8 bases and J by 0 bases; unmatched bases: 13. This CDR3 contains 19 residues. Germline V lookup: CDR1 WNHNN, CDR2 SYGVQD (reference sequence). CDR3 nucleotide sequence: TGCGCCAGCCCTAGCCGGACTAGCGGGGGGATCTCTAGCACAGATACGCAGTATTTT. It codes for CASPSRTSGGISSTDTQYF.

V and J are TRBV30 and TRBJ2-5; D is possibly TRBD2 (6 bases). The CDR3 totals 14 residues. In germline, CDR1 is GTSNPN, CDR2 SVGIG (reference sequence). V was clipped by 0 bases and J by 1 base, with 9 bases between them. The CDR3 loop reads CAWSVGAGQETQYF. The CDR3 DNA sequence: TGTGCCTGGAGTGTGGGAGCGGGCCAAGAGACCCAGTACTTC. Full variable domain (outside the CDR3, taken from reference TRBV30 and TRBJ2-5): SQTIHQWPATLVQPVGSPLSLECTVEGTSNPNLYWYRQAAGRGLQLLFYSVGIGQISSEVPQNLSASRPQDRQFILSSKKLLLSDSGFYLCAWSVGAGQETQYFGPGTRLLVL.

The DNA of the CDR3 is TGTGCCAGCAGCTTGGCAACTAGCGGTAGCACAGATACGCAGTATTTT. Protein: CASSLATSGSTDTQYF. The chain employs TRBV5-4 and TRBJ2-3; TRBD2 aligns across 8 bases. The CDR3 sequence is 16 residues long. Germline trimming cut 0 bases from V and 0 bases from J; bases unmatched to any gene: 3. From germline, CDR1 is SGHNT and CDR2 YYREEE (reference sequence). The variable domain in full, completed from reference TRBV5-4 and TRBJ2-3, reads ETGVTQSPTHLIKTRGQQVTLRCSSQSGHNTVSWYQQALGQGPQFIFQYYREEENGRGNFPPRFSGLQFPNYSSELNVNALELDDSALYLCASSLATSGSTDTQYFGPGTRLTVL.

J is TRBJ2-3 and V is TRBV11-2, with a weak D call TRBD1 (6 bases). Germline V gene lookup returns CDR1 SGHAT and CDR2 FQNNGV. This CDR3 comprises 14 residues. Trimming removed 4 bases from V and 2 bases from J, with 10 bases in between. CDR3 bases: TGTGCCAGCAGCTCACAGGGAGACACAGATACGCAGTATTTT. Encoded protein: CASSSQGDTDTQYF. The variable domain in full, completed from reference TRBV11-2 and TRBJ2-3, reads EAGVAQSPRYKIIEKRQSVAFWCNPISGHATLYWYQQILGQGPKLLIQFQNNGVVDDSQLPKDRFSAERLKGVDSTLKIQPAKLEDSAVYLCASSSQGDTDTQYFGPGTRLTVL.

The V call is TRBV6-6, the J call TRBJ2-1, with D perhaps matching TRBD2 (6 bases). V lost 4 bases and J 7 bases, leaving 14 bases between the germline ends. This CDR3 is built from 14 residues. The germline V gene has CDR1 MNHNY and CDR2 SVGAGI (reference sequence). The CDR3 nucleotides are TGTGCCAGCAGTTTCAAGGGACTTGATAATGAGCAGTTCTTC. As protein: CASSFKGLDNEQFF.

A single count supports this clone. The chain combines TRBV7-9 with TRBJ2-2, with 9 bases lining up with TRBD1. Germline V gives CDR1 SEHNR, CDR2 FQNEAQ (reference sequence). V shed 5 bases, J shed 1 base, and the junction held 5 bases outside the gene matches. The CDR3 spans 16 residues. The CDR3 nucleotides are TGTGCCAGCAGCCAACCGGGACAGGGGAACACCGGGGAGCTGTTTTTT. Translated, it gives CASSQPGQGNTGELFF.

CDR3 protein: CASSLQDSNQPQHF. In DNA, the CDR3 is TGCGCCAGCAGCCTACAGGATAGCAATCAGCCCCAGCATTTT. V and J are TRBV4-1 and TRBJ1-5, with D possibly matching TRBD1 (5 bases). CDR1 and CDR2 (germline): MGHRA, YSYEKL. V dropped 4 bases and J dropped 0 bases, with 7 bases sitting between them. The CDR3 length is 14 residues.

This clone was counted a few times. The gene calls are TRBV7-9 and TRBJ2-7; 9 bases align to TRBD2. CDR3 length: 16 amino acids. Unmatched junction bases numbered 8, after V lost 1 base and J lost 4 bases. Germline assignment: CDR1 SEHNR and CDR2 FQNEAQ (reference sequence). This chain's CDR3 is CASSLDGGLAEYEQYF. The CDR3 DNA is TGTGCCAGCAGCTTAGATGGGGGACTAGCAGAGTACGAGCAGTACTTC.

This clone came up once. The chain recombines TRBV18 with TRBJ1-1; weak D call: TRBD1 (6 bases). V shed 4 bases and J shed 7 bases, with 10 bases lying between them. In germline, CDR1 is KGHSH, CDR2 LQKENI. This CDR3 spans 12 amino acids. The DNA of the CDR3 is TGTGCCAGCTCACAGATGGACAGTGAAGCTTTCTTT. Protein sequence: CASSQMDSEAFF.

The V call is TRBV3-1 (or the pseudogene TRBV3-2), the J call TRBJ2-7; 10 bases fit TRBD2. CDR3 length: 15 residues. Unmatched junction bases numbered 8, after V lost 0 bases and J lost 9 bases. CDR1 is LGHDT, CDR2 YNNKEL, per germline (reference sequence). For the CDR3, the DNA is TGTGCCAGCAGCCAAGAAGCGCTAGCGGGAGTTGTGCAGTACTTC. Translation: CASSQEALAGVVQYF.

The chain joins TRBV7-9 to TRBJ1-1, with 7 bases matching TRBD1. CDR3 length: 17 residues. V gave up 3 bases and J gave up 3 bases; unmatched junction bases: 13. Germline CDR1 reads SEHNR; CDR2 reads FQNEAQ (reference sequence). The CDR3 nucleotides are TGTGCCAGCAGCTTCCTGACAGGGTCCACCTTAGACACTGAAGCTTTCTTT. Protein product: CASSFLTGSTLDTEAFF.

The V gene is TRBV27, the J gene TRBJ2-1; 14 bases match TRBD2. CDR1 MNHEY and CDR2 SMNVEV come from the germline V gene (reference sequence). The CDR3 runs 16 residues. With V trimmed by 5 bases and J by 9 bases, 9 bases remained unmatched. This chain's CDR3 is CASSKPGTSGSSEQFF. CDR3 in DNA: TGTGCCAGCAGTAAACCCGGGACTAGCGGGAGCTCTGAGCAGTTCTTC.

This chain uses TRBV19 with TRBJ1-5; 9 bases are a match to TRBD1. V shed 4 bases and J 7 bases; nucleotides not matched to a gene: 5. The CDR3 is made up of 14 amino acids. The germline gives CDR1 LNHDA, CDR2 SQIVND (reference sequence). CDR3 DNA: TGTGCCAGTAGTAGGGACAGGGAGGTCCAGCCCCAGCATTTT. It specifies CASSRDREVQPQHF.